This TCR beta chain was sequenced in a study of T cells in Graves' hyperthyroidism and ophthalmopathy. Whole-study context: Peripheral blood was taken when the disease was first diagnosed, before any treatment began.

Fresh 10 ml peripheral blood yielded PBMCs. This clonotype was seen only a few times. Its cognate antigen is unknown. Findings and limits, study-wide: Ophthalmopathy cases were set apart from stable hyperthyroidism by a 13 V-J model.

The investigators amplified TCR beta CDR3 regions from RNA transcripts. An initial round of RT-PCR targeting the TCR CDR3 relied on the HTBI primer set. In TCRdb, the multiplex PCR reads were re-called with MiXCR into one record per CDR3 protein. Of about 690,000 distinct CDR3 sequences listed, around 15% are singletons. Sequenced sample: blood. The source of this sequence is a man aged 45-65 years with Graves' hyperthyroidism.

The CDR3 nucleotides read TGTGCCAGCAGCGTATCGGACAGGGTGGCCGGGGAGCTGTTTTTT. Amino acids: CASSVSDRVAGELFF. This chain uses TRBV9 with TRBJ2-2; TRBD1 aligns across 8 bases. With 1 base clipped from V and 6 bases from J, the junction kept 5 bases outside the gene matches. Germline CDR1 is SGDLS and CDR2 is YYNGEE. The CDR3 runs 15 residues.